One and the same sample provided the 2 T cell receptor beta chains below, sequenced in a study of human T cells and chemical hapten exposure. Each CDR3 protein gets one entry after TCRdb re-called the RACE reads with MiXCR. The sample shows around 340,000 distinct CDR3 sequences, around 7% of them seen only once. Time point noted: patch test 1, 2 weeks after DPC sensitization. Treatment given: therapeutic diphenylcyclopropenone sensitization with weekly scalp DPC. The starting material was whole blood, obtained in connection with sensitization to the hapten diphenylcyclopropenone (DPC). These receptors were collected from a woman aged 18-35 years with alopecia areata. Some clones in this sample may be carry-over from other donors' samples.

This clonotype appeared a few times. The J gene is TRBJ2-2, the V gene TRBV5-1; 8 bases match TRBD2. V lost 1 base, J lost 1 base, and 6 bases stayed unmatched. CDR1 and CDR2 (germline): SGHRS, YFSETQ. The CDR3 consists of 17 residues. CDR3 sequence reads: CASSLRSGGRNTGELFF. Written as DNA, the CDR3 is TGCGCCAGCAGCTTGAGGAGCGGGGGCAGGAACACCGGGGAGCTGTTTTTT.

This clonotype appeared a few times. The genes are TRBV7-9 and TRBJ1-5; TRBD1 matches 9 bases. CDR1 and CDR2 from the germline V gene are SEHNR and FQNEAQ (reference sequence). The CDR3 is 17 amino acids. Trimming at V came to 4 bases and at J to 0 bases, leaving 7 bases not matched to a gene. The CDR3 coding sequence is TGTGCCAGCAGCTCTGGGACAGGGACTTATAGCAATCAGCCCCAGCATTTT. This sequence encodes CASSSGTGTYSNQPQHF.